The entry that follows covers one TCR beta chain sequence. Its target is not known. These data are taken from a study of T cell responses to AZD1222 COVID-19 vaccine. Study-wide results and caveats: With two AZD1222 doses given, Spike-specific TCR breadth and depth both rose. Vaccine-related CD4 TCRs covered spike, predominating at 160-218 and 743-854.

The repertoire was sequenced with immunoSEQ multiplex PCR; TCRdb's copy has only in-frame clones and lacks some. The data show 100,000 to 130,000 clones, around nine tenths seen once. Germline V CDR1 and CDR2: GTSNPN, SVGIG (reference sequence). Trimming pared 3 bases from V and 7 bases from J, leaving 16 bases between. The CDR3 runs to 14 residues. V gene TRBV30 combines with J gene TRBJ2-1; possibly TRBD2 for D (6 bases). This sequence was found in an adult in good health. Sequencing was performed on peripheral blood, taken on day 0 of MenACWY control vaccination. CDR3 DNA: TGTGCCTGGAGCGAGGTTGGAGGGGCAAATGAGCAGTTCTTC. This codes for CAWSEVGGANEQFF.